These 15 T cell receptor beta chains originate from one sample sequenced in a study of a mutant IDH1 vaccine in newly diagnosed glioma. What these receptors recognize is not known. Time point noted: week 11, during vaccination. The investigators gave 300 ug of mutant IDH1 20-mer peptide in each vaccine dose, together with topical imiquimod. Here immunoSEQ multiplex PCR was the method, and the copy in TCRdb shows in-frame clones only, minus some. The sample yields some 120,000 clones, about four fifths seen once. This specimen was PBMCs, taken from a glioma patient whose treatment included an IDH1 peptide vaccine. Receptors originate from a man in his forties with glioma.

The rearrangement uses TRBV9 and TRBJ2-7; 12 bases map to TRBD2. Germline values: CDR1 SGDLS, CDR2 YYNGEE. The CDR3 totals 15 residues. Unmatched junction bases numbered 2, after V lost 3 bases and J lost 1 base. The CDR3 DNA follows: TGTGCCAGCAGCGCTGGACTAGCGGGGTCCTACGAGCAGTACTTC. Its protein is CASSAGLAGSYEQYF.

V gene TRBV7-8 combines with J gene TRBJ2-7, with D unclear. CDR1 SGHVS and CDR2 FQNEAQ come from the germline V gene. V was shortened by 0 bases and J by 2 bases, with 8 bases between the two germline ends. CDR3 length: 14 residues. The CDR3, as DNA: TGTGCCAGCAGCTTAGCGGTACAAACCTACGAGCAGTACTTC. Its protein product is CASSLAVQTYEQYF.

This chain joins TRBV7-9 and TRBJ2-3, with 9 bases that match TRBD2. The CDR3 runs 19 residues. Germline CDR1 is SEHNR and CDR2 is FQNEAQ (reference sequence). J gave up 0 bases and V 1 base, and 11 bases lay outside the gene matches. CDR3 residues: CASSLGLADPKTSTDTQYF. CDR3 nucleotides: TGTGCCAGCAGCTTAGGACTAGCGGATCCCAAGACTAGCACAGATACGCAGTATTTT.

The table lists this clone with a count of one. The chain carries TRBV19 and TRBJ2-7; D is uncertain. The V end lost 3 bases, the J end lost 6 bases, and 15 bases lay between the germline ends. Germline CDR1 is LNHDA and CDR2 is SQIVND (reference sequence). The CDR3 loop spans 14 amino acids. In nucleotides, the CDR3 is TGTGCCAGTAGTATGGGCCCCGGCAGAACCGAGCAGTACTTC. Its protein product is CASSMGPGRTEQYF.

The rearrangement links TRBV6-1 to TRBJ1-2, with D possibly matching TRBD1 (5 bases). Germline-derived CDR1 and CDR2 are MNHNS and SASEGT. The CDR3 runs to 14 residues. The V gene lost 1 base and the J gene lost 6 bases, with 12 bases spanning the gap. Here the CDR3 reads CASSEVRRGHGYTF. CDR3 nucleotides: TGTGCCAGCAGTGAAGTGCGAAGGGGCCATGGCTACACCTTC.

This chain links TRBV5-6 with TRBJ2-7, with 8 bases aligning to TRBD1. Germline V CDR1 and CDR2: SGHDT, YYEEEE. The V gene end was trimmed by 4 bases and the J gene end by 0 bases; junction bases not matched to a gene: 6. This CDR3 contains 15 residues. The CDR3 loop is CASSMGQASSYEQYF. DNA for the CDR3: TGTGCCAGCAGCATGGGACAGGCCAGCTCCTACGAGCAGTACTTC.

The CDR3 DNA sequence: TGCGCCAGCAGCTTGGCGGGAAACTATGGCTACACCTTC. Translated: CASSLAGNYGYTF. The chain employs TRBV5-1 and TRBJ1-2; D gene unclear. The CDR3 loop spans 13 amino acids. V shed 0 bases and J shed 2 bases, with 5 bases lying between them. Germline-derived CDR1 and CDR2 are SGHRS and YFSETQ.

This clone was recorded only once. The chain has TRBV6-5 and TRBJ1-6, with 7 bases matching TRBD1. J lost 11 bases, V lost 6 bases, and 13 bases had no gene match. The CDR3 spans 15 residues. Germline V gives CDR1 MNHEY, CDR2 SVGAGI. The DNA of the CDR3 is TGTGCCAGCAGACCCGACAACAGGGGACGGACACCCCTCCACTTT. It is translated as CASRPDNRGRTPLHF.

The genes are TRBV11-2 and TRBJ1-5, with a possible D match to TRBD1 (6 bases). This CDR3 has 15 amino acids. Germline loops: CDR1 SGHAT, CDR2 FQNNGV. V gave up 5 bases and J gave up 6 bases, with 17 bases separating them. The CDR3 DNA reads TGTGCCAGCAGCGAACAGGGACATGGGAGTCAGCCCCAGCATTTT. This translates into CASSEQGHGSQPQHF.

This chain connects TRBV11-1 to TRBJ2-7; 9 positions agree with TRBD1. The germline V gene encodes CDR1 SGHAT and CDR2 FQDESV (reference sequence). The CDR3 is 15 amino acids. Trimming took 4 bases from V and 3 from J; bases not matched to a gene: 7. CDR3 nucleotides: TGTGCCAGCAGCTCCACCGGGACAGGGAGCTACGAGCAGTACTTC. It translates to CASSSTGTGSYEQYF.

The chain is built from TRBV4-3 and TRBJ1-5, with D possibly TRBD1 on 5 matching bases. V lost 0 bases, J lost 1 base, and 7 bases lay in between. The germline gives CDR1 LGHNA, CDR2 YSLEER. CDR3 length: 15 residues. The CDR3, as DNA: TGCGCCAGCAGCCAAGATTGGGACAGCAATCAGCCCCAGCATTTT. Residues: CASSQDWDSNQPQHF.

The chain employs TRBV11-2 and TRBJ1-6, with D possibly being TRBD1 (6 bases). The ends were cut back, 5 bases at V and 0 bases at J, with 14 bases in the middle. CDR1 and CDR2 from the germline V gene are SGHAT and FQNNGV. This CDR3 region has 17 residues. In DNA form, the CDR3 reads TGTGCCAGCAGCACTAACAGGGAATTCTCCTATAATTCACCCCTCCACTTT. It is translated as CASSTNREFSYNSPLHF.

V usage is TRBV7-2 and J usage is TRBJ2-3, with TRBD2 identical over 9 bases. CDR1 SGHTA and CDR2 FQGNSA come from the germline V gene. J gave up 0 bases and V 2 bases, and 12 bases lay outside the gene matches. The CDR3 length is 19 residues. Written as DNA, the CDR3 is TGTGCCAGCAGCTTAATGATTAGCGGGAGTTCCGCTAGCACAGATACGCAGTATTTT. Protein product: CASSLMISGSSASTDTQYF.

V and J are TRBV9 and TRBJ2-3, with D possibly matching TRBD1 (6 bases). There are 15 residues in the CDR3. From germline, CDR1 is SGDLS and CDR2 YYNGEE. Trimming shortened V by 1 base and J by 2 bases, and 11 bases separated the two germline ends. CDR3 nucleotides: TGTGCCAGCAGCGTATTCCAGGGGCCCACAGATACGCAGTATTTT. Protein product: CASSVFQGPTDTQYF.

The V call is TRBV21-1, the J call TRBJ2-1; TRBD2 is the table's D call and was not checked against the DNA. TRBV21-1 is termed a pseudogene. There are 17 residues in the CDR3. CDR3 residues: CASSKARRGGVNNEQFF. DNA of the CDR3: TGTGCCAGCAGCAAAGCCAGACGGGGGGGCGTGAACAATGAGCAGTTCTTC.